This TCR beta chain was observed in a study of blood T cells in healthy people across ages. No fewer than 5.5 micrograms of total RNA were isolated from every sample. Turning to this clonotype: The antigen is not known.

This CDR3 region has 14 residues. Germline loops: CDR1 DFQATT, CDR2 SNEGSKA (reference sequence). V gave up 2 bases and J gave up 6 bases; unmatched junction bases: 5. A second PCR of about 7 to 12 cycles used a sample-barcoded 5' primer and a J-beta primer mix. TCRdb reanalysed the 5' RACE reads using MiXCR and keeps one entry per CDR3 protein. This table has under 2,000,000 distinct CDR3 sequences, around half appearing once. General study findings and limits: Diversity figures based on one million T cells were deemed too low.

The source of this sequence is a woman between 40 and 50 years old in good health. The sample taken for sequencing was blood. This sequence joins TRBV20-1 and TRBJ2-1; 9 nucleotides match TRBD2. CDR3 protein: CSARLGLAPNEQFF. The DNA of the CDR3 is TGCAGTGCTAGACTGGGACTAGCACCCAATGAGCAGTTCTTC.